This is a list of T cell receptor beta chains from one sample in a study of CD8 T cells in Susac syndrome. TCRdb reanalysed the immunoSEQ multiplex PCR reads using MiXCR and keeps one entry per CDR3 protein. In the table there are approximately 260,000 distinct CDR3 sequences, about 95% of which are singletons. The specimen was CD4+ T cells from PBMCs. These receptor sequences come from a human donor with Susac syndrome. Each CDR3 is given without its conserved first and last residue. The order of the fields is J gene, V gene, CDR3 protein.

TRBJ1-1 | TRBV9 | ASSVQGTEAF
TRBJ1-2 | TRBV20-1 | SDRGLLGYGYT
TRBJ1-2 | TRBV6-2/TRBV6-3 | ASRRVGGDYGYT
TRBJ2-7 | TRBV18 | ASSPPPGLAAYEQY
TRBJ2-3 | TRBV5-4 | ASSSGTDLRVGTQY
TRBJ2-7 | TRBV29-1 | SVEIRSDRGLSYEQY
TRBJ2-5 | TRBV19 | ASASTYSQETQY
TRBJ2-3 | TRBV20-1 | SVREADRGGAQY
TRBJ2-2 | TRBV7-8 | ASNTLREGRGGELF
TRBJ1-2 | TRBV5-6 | ASSLGRPTYGYT
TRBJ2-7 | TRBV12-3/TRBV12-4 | ASSVLAGDHEQY
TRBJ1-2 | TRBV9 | ASSVVSRGGYGYT
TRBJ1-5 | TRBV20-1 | SARYDGNQPQH
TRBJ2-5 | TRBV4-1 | ASSQVRAGSPETQY
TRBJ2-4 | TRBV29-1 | SVEDRGTSGVTKNIQY
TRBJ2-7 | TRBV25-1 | ASSGGPYTPDSMTGSYEQY
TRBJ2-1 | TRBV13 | ASSEGLVYNEQF
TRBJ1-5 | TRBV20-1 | SARPSPGNQPQH
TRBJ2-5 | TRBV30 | AGGVSGSWETQY
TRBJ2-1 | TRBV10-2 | ASRMGGSSYNEQF
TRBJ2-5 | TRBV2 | ASSAPFTEDSQETQY
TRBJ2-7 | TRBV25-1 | ASSADNSYEQY
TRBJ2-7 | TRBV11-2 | ASSLEVGQY
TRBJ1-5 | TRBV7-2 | ASSARDSRQPQH
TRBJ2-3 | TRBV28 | ASSFGTQY
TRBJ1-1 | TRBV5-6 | ASSLRQLLMNTEAF
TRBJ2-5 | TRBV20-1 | SARGLAGRQETQY
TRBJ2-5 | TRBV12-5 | ASGLATTAGPAETQY
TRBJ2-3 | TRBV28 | ASSRTSRTDTQY
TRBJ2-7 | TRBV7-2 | ASSLVSGSSYEQY
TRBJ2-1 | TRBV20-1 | SARRATLSPTNNEQF
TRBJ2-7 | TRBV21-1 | ASSRAPGQAYEQY
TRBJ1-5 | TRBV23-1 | ASSQSGKDQPQH
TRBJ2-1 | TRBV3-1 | ASSQASSYNEQF
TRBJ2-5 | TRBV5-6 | ASSSTSGYETQY
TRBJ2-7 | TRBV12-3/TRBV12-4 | ASSLPSSVTGLYEQY
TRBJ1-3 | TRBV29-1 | SVLKVQGPPGNTIY
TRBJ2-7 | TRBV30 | AWSAPGLAGVGYEQY
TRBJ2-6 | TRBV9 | ASNPLGTPGANVLT
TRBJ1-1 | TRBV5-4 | ASYGFLRGTKGNTEAF
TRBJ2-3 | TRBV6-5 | ASTPWGQGMDTQY
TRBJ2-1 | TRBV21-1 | ASSNKRERNGEQF
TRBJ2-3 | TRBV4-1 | ASSQLVPLGTQY
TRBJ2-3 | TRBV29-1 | SVERGGSPDTQY
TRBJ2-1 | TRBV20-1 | SARLENEQF
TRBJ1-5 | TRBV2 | ASTIRTAINQPQH
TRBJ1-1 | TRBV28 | ASSTLPTGTEAF
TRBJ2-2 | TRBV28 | ASSLSRGLF
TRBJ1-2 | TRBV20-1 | SVRGLDYGYT
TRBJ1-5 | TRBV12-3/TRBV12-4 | ASSQGPNQPQH
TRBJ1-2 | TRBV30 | AWSVGQTRIFYGYT
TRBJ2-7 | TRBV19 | ASSLREPAGRLAALYEQY
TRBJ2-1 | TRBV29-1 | SLGALNEQF
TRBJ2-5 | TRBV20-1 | SAMGTGIETQY
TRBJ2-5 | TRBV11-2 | ASSLVSGKETQY
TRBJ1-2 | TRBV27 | ASSSRSKAQHYRYT
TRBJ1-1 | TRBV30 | AWSRLKGAEAF